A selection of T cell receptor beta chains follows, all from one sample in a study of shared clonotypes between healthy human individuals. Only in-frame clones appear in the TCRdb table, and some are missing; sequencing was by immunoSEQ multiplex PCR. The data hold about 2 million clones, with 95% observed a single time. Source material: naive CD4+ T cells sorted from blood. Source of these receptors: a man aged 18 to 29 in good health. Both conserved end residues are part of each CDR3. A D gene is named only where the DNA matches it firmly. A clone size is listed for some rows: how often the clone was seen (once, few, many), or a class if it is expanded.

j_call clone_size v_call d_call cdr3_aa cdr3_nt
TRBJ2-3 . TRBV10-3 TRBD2 CAISESSGGSTDTQYF TGTGCCATCAGTGAGTCGAGCGGGGGTAGCACAGATACGCAGTATTTT
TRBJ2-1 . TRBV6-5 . CASSRWDEQFF TGTGCCAGCAGTAGGTGGGATGAGCAGTTCTTC
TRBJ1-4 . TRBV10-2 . CASSEGLKQEKLFF TGCGCCAGCAGTGAAGGGCTCAAGCAGGAAAAACTGTTTTTT
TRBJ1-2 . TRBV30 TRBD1 CAWSVTGVRRGYTF TGTGCCTGGAGTGTTACAGGGGTTAGGCGCGGCTACACCTTC
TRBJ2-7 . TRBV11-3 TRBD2 CASSRGTSGIDEQYF TGTGCCAGCAGCCGGGGGACTAGCGGGATCGACGAGCAGTACTTC
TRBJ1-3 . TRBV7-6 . CASSLAPWEVGNTIYF TGTGCCAGCAGCTTAGCGCCTTGGGAGGTTGGAAACACCATATATTTT
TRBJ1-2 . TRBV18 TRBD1 CASSLDRNGYTF TGTGCCAGCTCACTGGACAGGAATGGCTACACCTTC
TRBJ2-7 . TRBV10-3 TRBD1 CAISGMGQWDEQYF TGTGCCATCAGTGGGATGGGACAGTGGGACGAGCAGTACTTC
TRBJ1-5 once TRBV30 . CAWSQDGDQPQHF TGTGCCTGGAGTCAGGACGGGGATCAGCCCCAGCATTTT
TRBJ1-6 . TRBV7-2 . CASSTRASGSPLHF TGTGCCAGCAGCACCAGGGCATCGGGCTCACCCCTCCACTTT
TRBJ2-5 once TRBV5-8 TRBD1 CASSSLEGTGKEETQYF TGTGCCAGCAGCTCCCTGGAAGGGACAGGAAAAGAAGAGACCCAGTACTTC
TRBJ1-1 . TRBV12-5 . CASGSLGSTEAFF TGTGCTAGTGGTTCCCTGGGGAGCACTGAAGCTTTCTTT
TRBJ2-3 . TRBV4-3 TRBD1 CASSQDLRTGVSDTQYF TGCGCCAGCAGCCAAGATTTGAGGACAGGGGTTTCGGATACGCAGTATTTT
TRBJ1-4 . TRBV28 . CASSLRSVPQGEKLFF TGTGCCAGCAGTTTACGGTCCGTTCCCCAGGGGGAAAAACTGTTTTTT